This TCR beta chain was recorded in a study of a mutant IDH1 vaccine in newly diagnosed glioma. Study-wide context: Visit V12 was conducted at week 35 as the safety follow-up. Visit V13 came later, at week 47. Overall study findings and caveats: Vaccine-induced immune responses occurred in roughly 95% of patients.

Assay: immunoSEQ multiplex PCR; the TCRdb copy retains only in-frame clones and omits some. The sample carries 45,000 to 65,000 clones, about 65% recorded once. In regard to this clone: The antigen remains unidentified.

Time point: week 47, end of study. All doses held 300 ug of mutant IDH1 20-mer peptide, with topical imiquimod. The vaccination schedule gave patients eight doses in weeks 1, 3, 5, 7, 11, 15, 19 and 23. The source is a man aged 40-55 years with glioma. Some clones in this sample may be carry-over from other donors' samples. The material sequenced was peripheral blood mononuclear cells (PBMCs), taken from a glioma patient whose treatment included an IDH1 peptide vaccine.

The CDR3 region has the DNA TGTGCCAGCAGCTTTCAGACTAGCGGAGAGACCCAGTACTTC. Amino acids: CASSFQTSGETQYF. The chain has TRBV7-9 and TRBJ2-5; 9 bases are shared with TRBD2. Germline V gene data show CDR1 as SEHNR and CDR2 as FQNEAQ (reference sequence). The CDR3 contains 14 residues. The V and J ends lost 3 bases and 4 bases, in that order; junction bases with no gene match: 3.